This TCR beta chain was documented in a study of cytomegalovirus exposure and HLA in healthy donors. At the level of the study: Across about 400 genotyped donors, 81% landed in the Caucasian-associated ancestry cluster.

60 Vbeta and 13 Jbeta primers were used in PCR. How the authors handled the data: Among the unique TCR beta chains that a later analysis counted, 75 million to 85 million in all, approximately 12 million were shared. Some clones are missing from TCRdb's copy, which holds only in-frame ones; the method was immunoSEQ multiplex PCR. Clone size and the V and J calls come from that table; the DNA yielded D and trimming. Among approximately 140,000 clones, 66% were seen once, and the ten largest hold approximately 6.5%. General observations from the study: As confirmed in vitro, three CMV-associated chains were specific for CMV antigens. Most TCR sequences showed up rarely, but some public TCRs showed up in many donors.

The germline CDR1 and CDR2 sequences are MNHEY and SMNVEV (reference sequence). The CDR3 length is 13 residues. V was trimmed by 5 bases and J by 6 bases, leaving 10 bases between them. In its sample, this clone was seen a few times. Its specificity is not known. The clonotype was recovered from a woman in her sixties in good health and CMV-seronegative. This chain uses TRBV27 with TRBJ2-2; D is ambiguous. The specimen was PBMCs. The CDR3 region is CASSAYIAGELFF. Written as DNA, the CDR3 is TGTGCCAGCAGTGCCTATATTGCCGGGGAGCTGTTTTTT.